Ten or more counts support the clone carrying this T cell receptor beta chain. The entry originates in a study of T cells in Graves' hyperthyroidism and ophthalmopathy. With duration under 3 months, ophthalmopathy was active: Clinical Activity Score at least 3, NOSPECS at least 4. Per germline, CDR1 SGHTA and CDR2 FQGNSA. The CDR3 has 15 amino acids. The V end lost 5 bases, the J end lost 0 bases, and 13 bases lay between the germline ends. Amplification of TCR beta CDR3 regions used RNA as the template. HTBI primers were the set used in a first-round RT-PCR of the TCR CDR3. Each CDR3 protein is one row after TCRdb ran MiXCR on the multiplex PCR reads. The table records more than 300,000 distinct CDR3 sequences, roughly 15% of them present only once.

The material sequenced was blood. The TCR sequence derives from a woman aged 25 to 39 with Graves' ophthalmopathy. The rearrangement uses TRBV7-2 and TRBJ1-1; tentative D call: TRBD1 (6 bases). CDR3 nucleotide sequence: TGTGCCAGCAGCGCCTTGGACAGAATGAACACTGAAGCTTTCTTT. This gives the protein CASSALDRMNTEAFF.